This TCR beta chain is from a study of blood T cell repertoires in COVID-19. Across the whole study: Specimens from acute and convalescent COVID-19 originated in the United States, Italy and Spain. Sample material is recorded as cDNA or gDNA derived from T cells, B-cell-depleted T cells, or PBMCs.

Profiling relied on immunoSEQ multiplex PCR, and the TCRdb table lists in-frame clones only, not all of them. This sample carries roughly 140,000 clones, about 90% of them seen once, and the ten largest clones take around 10%. This study enrolled people aged about 18 to 100 from about two dozen US geographic areas. What the recovered Cohort 3 donors had was two negative PCRs, clearance, or symptom resolution. The TCR was taken from a man in his sixties who had recovered from COVID-19. Sequenced sample: PBMCs or T cells enriched from blood (not recorded which).

CDR3 protein: CASSQGQGQIAFF. The CDR3, as DNA: TGTGCCAGCAGCCAAGGACAGGGACAAATAGCTTTCTTT. This chain connects TRBV3-1 (or the pseudogene TRBV3-2) to TRBJ1-1; 7 nucleotides agree with TRBD1. The germline CDR1 and CDR2 sequences are LGHDT and YNNKEL (reference sequence). V lost 1 base, J lost 10 bases, and 6 bases stayed unmatched. CDR3 size: 13 residues.